These 22 T cell receptor beta chains came from one sample sequenced in a study of post-analysis software for immune sequencing data. Study results and limitations: The five TRBV segments detected at higher frequency in patients than in controls included TRBV5-6, TRBV5-1 and TRBV20-1.

The antigens these receptors bind are not known. Unique molecular identifiers featured in each of the TCR beta cDNA libraries. TCRdb passed the PCR reads through MiXCR, listing each CDR3 protein once. Here the sample spans hundreds of thousands of distinct CDR3 sequences, about 32% being singletons. Sequencing was carried out using blood. These receptors originate from a girl between 10 and 17 years old with multiple sclerosis.

V usage is TRBV3-1 and J usage is TRBJ1-4; a possible D gene is TRBD1 (5 bases). In germline, CDR1 is LGHDT, CDR2 YNNKEL (reference sequence). The V end lost 1 base, the J end lost 4 bases, and 16 bases lay between the germline ends. The CDR3 sequence is 17 residues long. CDR3 nucleotide sequence: TGTGCCAGCAGCCAAGGGGGCGGGACGGCTCGTAATGAAAAACTGTTTTTT. Protein product: CASSQGGGTARNEKLFF.

This clonotype has only a few counts. The chain is built from TRBV7-2 and TRBJ1-5; the D gene is possibly TRBD1 (5 bases). This CDR3 spans 15 amino acids. Trimming took off 5 bases at V and 4 bases at J, with 15 bases between the two ends. The V gene's germline CDR1 is SGHTA and CDR2 FQGNSA. DNA for the CDR3: TGTGCCAGCAGCGGGGGACCTGAAGTAAATCAGCCCCAGCATTTT. It codes for CASSGGPEVNQPQHF.

This sequence joins TRBV10-3 and TRBJ2-7; 12 bases fit TRBD2. CDR3 length: 16 amino acids. With 0 bases clipped from V and 5 bases from J, the junction kept 5 bases outside the gene matches. Per the germline V gene, CDR1 is ENHRY and CDR2 is SYGVKD. The DNA for the CDR3 is TGTGCCATCAGTGAGTCGAGACTAGCGGGGGTCGACGAGCAGTACTTC. It encodes CAISESRLAGVDEQYF.

This clonotype appeared a few times. CDR3 sequence (DNA): TGTGCCAGCAGTTTGCTGGGGGCCGGACAAGAGACCCAGTTCTTC. Protein product: CASSLLGAGQETQFF. The J gene is TRBJ2-1, the V gene TRBV28, with D perhaps TRBD1 (6 bases). CDR1 and CDR2 from the germline V gene are MDHEN and SYDVKM. V gave up 3 bases and J gave up 13 bases, with 22 bases separating them. This CDR3 is 15 amino acids long. The full variable domain, completed using reference TRBV28 and TRBJ2-1, is DVKVTQSSRYLVKRTGEKVFLECVQDMDHENMFWYRQDPGLGLRLIYFSYDVKMKEKGDIPEGYSVSREKKERFSLILESASTNQTSMYLCASSLLGAGQETQFFGPGTRLTVL.

The chain employs TRBV4-1 and TRBJ2-2; D may be TRBD1 or TRBD2 (5 bases each). The CDR3 length is 18 residues. V shed 4 bases and J shed 0 bases, with 18 bases lying between them. Germline V gives CDR1 MGHRA, CDR2 YSYEKL. CDR3 DNA: TGCGCCAGCAGCCCAGAAACTCCGGGGACCGCGAACACCGGGGAGCTGTTTTTT. Residues: CASSPETPGTANTGELFF.

The V call is TRBV12-3 or TRBV12-4, the J call TRBJ1-2, with D possibly matching TRBD1 (5 bases). This CDR3 comprises 13 residues. Between the trimmed V and J ends, which lost 11 bases and 2 bases, there was a span of 15 bases. DNA of the CDR3: TGTGCCCGCAACAGGATTGTCAACTATGGCTACACCTTC. The encoded protein is CARNRIVNYGYTF.

This clonotype was counted only a few times. V gene TRBV20-1 combines with J gene TRBJ2-1; TRBD2 aligns across 9 bases. CDR3 size: 17 residues. Trimming cost V 5 bases and J 5 bases; bases outside gene matches: 16. From germline, CDR1 is DFQATT and CDR2 SNEGSKA (reference sequence). DNA for the CDR3: TGCAGTGCTGGGGGACTAGCTCTGGGGGGGCCAAACAATGAGCAGTTCTTC. It specifies CSAGGLALGGPNNEQFF.

This clonotype occurred a few times. The chain employs TRBV7-9 and TRBJ1-5, with D hard to call. The germline V gene encodes CDR1 SEHNR and CDR2 FQNEAQ (reference sequence). The length of the CDR3 is 11 residues. Trimming removed 3 bases at V and 10 bases at J, with 7 bases between. CDR3 bases: TGTGCCAGCAGCTTGGAGGGACCCCAGCATTTT. Its protein is CASSLEGPQHF.

Worth noting for this clonotype: A much larger clone is a single base away; this may be a read error. The CDR3 nucleotides read TGTGCCATCAGGGGCGGGAGGGCCGACGAGACCCAGTACTTC. It encodes CAIRGGRADETQYF. The chain employs TRBV10-3 and TRBJ2-5, with 9 bases aligning to TRBD2. Germline trimming cut 6 bases from V and 5 bases from J; bases unmatched to any gene: 7. CDR3 length: 14 residues. The germline CDR1 and CDR2 sequences are ENHRY and SYGVKD.

V usage is TRBV27 and J usage is TRBJ1-4; a possible D gene is TRBD1 (5 bases). With 5 bases removed from V and 7 bases from J, the gap between germline ends came to 17 bases. This CDR3 has 15 amino acids. The germline V gene encodes CDR1 MNHEY and CDR2 SMNVEV (reference sequence). The CDR3 region is CASSPTRGGSEKLFF. Here the CDR3 DNA reads TGTGCCAGCAGTCCCACGAGGGGCGGATCTGAAAAACTGTTTTTT.

This clonotype was counted a few times. The rearrangement uses TRBV5-1 and TRBJ2-3, with 7 bases fitting TRBD2. Trimming took 3 bases from V and 0 from J; bases not matched to a gene: 7. The CDR3 runs 16 residues. The germline V gene has CDR1 SGHRS and CDR2 YFSETQ. The CDR3 DNA reads as TGCGCCAGCAGCTACGCCCGGGGGGTTAGCACAGATACGCAGTATTTT. Residues: CASSYARGVSTDTQYF.

This clonotype was counted only a few times. This chain joins TRBV15 and TRBJ2-3; 12 bases agree with TRBD2. Losses at the gene ends were 3 bases for V and 11 bases for J; bases not matched to a gene: 9. The CDR3 consists of 15 residues. Looked up from germline, CDR1 is LNHNV and CDR2 is YYDKDF (reference sequence). CDR3: CATSRQLAGGPGQYF. CDR3 in DNA: TGTGCCACCAGCAGGCAACTAGCGGGAGGCCCCGGGCAGTATTTT. Filled out from reference TRBV15 and TRBJ2-3, the complete variable domain reads DAMVIQNPRYQVTQFGKPVTLSCSQTLNHNVMYWYQQKSSQAPKLLFHYYDKDFNNEADTPDNFQSRRPNTSFCFLDIRSPGLGDTAMYLCATSRQLAGGPGQYFGPGTRLTVL.

V is TRBV11-2 and J is TRBJ2-7, with TRBD2 matching over 11 bases. The CDR3 consists of 14 residues. J gave up 3 bases and V 5 bases, and 3 bases lay outside the gene matches. Per the germline V gene, CDR1 is SGHAT and CDR2 is FQNNGV. The CDR3 sequence is CASSITSGSYEQYF. The CDR3 DNA follows: TGTGCCAGCAGCATCACTAGCGGGAGCTACGAGCAGTACTTC. Complete variable domain (other parts from reference TRBV11-2 and TRBJ2-7): EAGVAQSPRYKIIEKRQSVAFWCNPISGHATLYWYQQILGQGPKLLIQFQNNGVVDDSQLPKDRFSAERLKGVDSTLKIQPAKLEDSAVYLCASSITSGSYEQYFGPGTRLTVT.

V gene TRBV6-2 or TRBV6-3 combines with J gene TRBJ2-7; tentative D call: TRBD1 (6 bases). This CDR3 comprises 15 residues. Germline V gene data show CDR1 as MNHEY and CDR2 as SVGEGT. Trimming shortened V by 3 bases and J by 2 bases, and 14 bases separated the two germline ends. In DNA, the CDR3 is TGTGCCAGCAGTTATCGGACAAGGGACACCTACGAGCAGTACTTC. Its translation: CASSYRTRDTYEQYF.

The chain carries TRBV7-2 and TRBJ2-7, with no clear D. This CDR3 comprises 14 residues. V lost 2 bases to trimming and J lost 0 bases, with 8 bases between them. The V gene's germline CDR1 is SGHTA and CDR2 FQGNSA. This CDR3 reads CASSLIDPSYEQYF. In DNA, the CDR3 is TGTGCCAGCAGCTTAATCGACCCCTCCTACGAGCAGTACTTC.

This clonotype was seen a handful of times. The germline gene is not matched at one end of the junction; a read error may be the cause. CDR3 in DNA: TGCGCCAGCAGATTGGATCAGACCTATGGCTACACCTTC. Translated, it gives CASRLDQTYGYTF. The rearrangement uses TRBV5-1 and TRBJ1-2; D call uncertain. Germline V lookup: CDR1 SGHRS, CDR2 YFSETQ. The CDR3 loop spans 13 amino acids.

DNA for the CDR3: TGTGCCAGCAGCTCTGGGACAGGGGACGAAGCTTTCTTT. Residues: CASSSGTGDEAFF. The V call is TRBV28, the J call TRBJ1-1; TRBD1 agrees at 10 bases. Germline lookup yields CDR1 MDHEN and CDR2 SYDVKM. This CDR3 is built from 13 residues. The ends lost 6 bases at V and 8 bases at J; junction bases unmatched: 6. The entire variable domain, with the rest obtained from reference TRBV28 and TRBJ1-1, is as follows: DVKVTQSSRYLVKRTGEKVFLECVQDMDHENMFWYRQDPGLGLRLIYFSYDVKMKEKGDIPEGYSVSREKKERFSLILESASTNQTSMYLCASSSGTGDEAFFGQGTRLTVV.

The chain links TRBV7-2 to TRBJ2-1, with D hard to call. The CDR3 length is 13 residues. The germline V gene encodes CDR1 SGHTA and CDR2 FQGNSA. Trimming took off 0 bases at V and 6 bases at J, with 6 bases between the two ends. The DNA for the CDR3 is TGTGCCAGCAGCTTAGCGATGAGCAATGAGCAGTTCTTC. Translated, it gives CASSLAMSNEQFF.

This clonotype was observed a few times. The rearrangement uses TRBV12-3 or TRBV12-4 and TRBJ1-6, with D perhaps matching TRBD1 (5 bases). V gave up 4 bases and J gave up 8 bases, with 24 bases separating them. CDR3 length: 18 residues. The DNA for the CDR3 is TGTGCCAGCAGTTCGCCCGGAAGGGGTTTAGGCAAGGATTCACCCCTCCACTTT. Its translation: CASSSPGRGLGKDSPLHF.

This clonotype was detected many times. The gene calls are TRBV4-1 and TRBJ2-5; 9 nucleotides agree with TRBD1. The V segment lost 0 bases and the J segment 4 bases; nucleotides outside the gene matches: 6. Germline lookup yields CDR1 MGHRA and CDR2 YSYEKL. The CDR3 sequence is 16 residues long. CDR3 sequence reads: CASSQDVGQGRETQYF. In DNA, the CDR3 is TGCGCCAGCAGCCAAGATGTGGGACAGGGAAGAGAGACCCAGTACTTC.

This clonotype was picked up many times. J is TRBJ2-7 and V is TRBV6-5, with a weak D call TRBD2 (6 bases). From germline, CDR1 is MNHEY and CDR2 SVGAGI. Trimming removed 6 bases from V and 3 bases from J, with 15 bases in between. CDR3 length: 14 residues. The CDR3 DNA reads TGTGCCAGCAGAGCCTTTCGGGAGAACTACGAGCAGTACTTC. Translated, it gives CASRAFRENYEQYF.

The rearrangement links TRBV25-1 to TRBJ2-1, with a weak D call TRBD2 (6 bases). The V end lost 8 bases, the J end lost 8 bases, and 19 bases lay between the germline ends. CDR3 length equals 14 residues. Germline V CDR1 and CDR2: MGHDK, SYGVNS. The CDR3 nucleotides read TGTGCCAGCGGAACGACTAGTGGGAGCGATGAGCAGTTCTTC. This translates into CASGTTSGSDEQFF. Full variable domain (outside the CDR3, taken from reference TRBV25-1 and TRBJ2-1): EADIYQTPRYLVIGTGKKITLECSQTMGHDKMYWYQQDPGMELHLIHYSYGVNSTEKGDLSSESTVSRIRTEHFPLTLESARPSHTSQYLCASGTTSGSDEQFFGPGTRLTVL.